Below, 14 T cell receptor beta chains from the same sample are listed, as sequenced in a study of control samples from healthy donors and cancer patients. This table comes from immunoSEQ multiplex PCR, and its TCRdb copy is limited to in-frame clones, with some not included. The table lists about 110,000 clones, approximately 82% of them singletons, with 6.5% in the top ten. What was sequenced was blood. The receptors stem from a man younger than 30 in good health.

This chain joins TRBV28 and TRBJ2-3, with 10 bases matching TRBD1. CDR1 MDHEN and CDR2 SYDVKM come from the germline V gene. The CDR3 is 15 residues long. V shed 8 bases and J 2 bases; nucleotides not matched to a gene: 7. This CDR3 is CASSGTGADTDTQYF. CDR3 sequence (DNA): TGTGCCAGCTCCGGGACAGGGGCCGACACAGATACGCAGTATTTT.

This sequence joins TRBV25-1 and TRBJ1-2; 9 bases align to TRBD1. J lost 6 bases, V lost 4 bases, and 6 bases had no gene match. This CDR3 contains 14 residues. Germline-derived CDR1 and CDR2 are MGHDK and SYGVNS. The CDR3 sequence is CASSVSTGGDGYTF. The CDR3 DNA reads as TGTGCCAGCAGTGTATCAACAGGGGGCGATGGCTACACCTTC.

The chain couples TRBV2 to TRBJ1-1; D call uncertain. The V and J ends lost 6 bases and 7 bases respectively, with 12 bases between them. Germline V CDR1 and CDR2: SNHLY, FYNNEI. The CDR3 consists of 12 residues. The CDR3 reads CASRGRIIEAFF. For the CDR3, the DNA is TGTGCCAGCAGAGGACGGATAATTGAAGCTTTCTTT. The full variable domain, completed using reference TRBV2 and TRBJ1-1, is EPEVTQTPSHQVTQMGQEVILRCVPISNHLYFYWYRQILGQKVEFLVSFYNNEISEKSEIFDDQFSVERPDGSNFTLKIRSTKLEDSAMYFCASRGRIIEAFFGQGTRLTVV.

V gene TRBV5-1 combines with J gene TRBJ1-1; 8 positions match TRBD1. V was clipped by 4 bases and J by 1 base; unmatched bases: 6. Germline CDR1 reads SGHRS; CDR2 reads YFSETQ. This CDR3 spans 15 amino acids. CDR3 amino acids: CASSTGQVTNTEAFF. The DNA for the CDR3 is TGCGCCAGCAGCACGGGACAGGTTACGAACACTGAAGCTTTCTTT. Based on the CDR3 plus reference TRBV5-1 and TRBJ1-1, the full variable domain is KAGVTQTPRYLIKTRGQQVTLSCSPISGHRSVSWYQQTPGQGLQFLFEYFSETQRNKGNFPGRFSGRQFSNSRSEMNVSTLELGDSALYLCASSTGQVTNTEAFFGQGTRLTVV.

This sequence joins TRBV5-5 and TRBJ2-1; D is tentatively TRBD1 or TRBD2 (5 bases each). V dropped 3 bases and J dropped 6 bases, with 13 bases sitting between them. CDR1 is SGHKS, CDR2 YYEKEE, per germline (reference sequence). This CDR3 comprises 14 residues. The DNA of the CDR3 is TGTGCCAGCAGCTCCTCCGGGACCCGCAATGAGCAGTTCTTC. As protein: CASSSSGTRNEQFF. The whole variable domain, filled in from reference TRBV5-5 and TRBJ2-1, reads DAGVTQSPTHLIKTRGQQVTLRCSPISGHKSVSWYQQVLGQGPQFIFQYYEKEERGRGNFPDRFSARQFPNYSSELNVNALLLGDSALYLCASSSSGTRNEQFFGPGTRLTVL.

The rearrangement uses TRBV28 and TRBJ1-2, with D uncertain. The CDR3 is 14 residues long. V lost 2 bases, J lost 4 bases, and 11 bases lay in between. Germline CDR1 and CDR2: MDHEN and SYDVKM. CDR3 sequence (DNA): TGTGCCAGCAGTTTAACGGGGAATATCTATGGCTACACCTTC. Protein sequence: CASSLTGNIYGYTF.

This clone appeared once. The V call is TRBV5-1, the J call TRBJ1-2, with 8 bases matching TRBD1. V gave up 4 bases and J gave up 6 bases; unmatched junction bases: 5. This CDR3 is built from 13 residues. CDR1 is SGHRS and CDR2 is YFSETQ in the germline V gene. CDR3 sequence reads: CASSLTGGDGYTF. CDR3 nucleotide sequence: TGCGCCAGCAGCCTAACAGGGGGGGATGGCTACACCTTC.

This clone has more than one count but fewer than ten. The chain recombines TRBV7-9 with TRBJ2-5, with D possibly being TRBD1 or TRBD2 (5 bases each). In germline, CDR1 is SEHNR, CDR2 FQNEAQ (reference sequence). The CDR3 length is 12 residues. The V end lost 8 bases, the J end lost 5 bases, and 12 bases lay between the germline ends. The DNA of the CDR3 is TGTGCCAGCTCAACCGGGACCGAGACCCAGTACTTC. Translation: CASSTGTETQYF.

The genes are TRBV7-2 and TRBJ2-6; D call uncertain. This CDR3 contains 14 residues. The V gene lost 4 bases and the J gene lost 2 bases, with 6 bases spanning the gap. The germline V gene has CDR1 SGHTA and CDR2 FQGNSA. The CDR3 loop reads CASSYKAGANVLTF. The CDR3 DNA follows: TGTGCCAGCAGCTACAAAGCTGGGGCCAACGTCCTGACTTTC.

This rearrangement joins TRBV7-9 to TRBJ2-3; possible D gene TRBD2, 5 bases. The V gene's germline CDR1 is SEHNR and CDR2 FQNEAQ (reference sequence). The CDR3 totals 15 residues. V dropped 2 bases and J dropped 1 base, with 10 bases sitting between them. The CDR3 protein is CASSLNSGGTDTQYF. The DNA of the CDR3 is TGTGCCAGCAGCTTAAACTCCGGGGGCACAGATACGCAGTATTTT. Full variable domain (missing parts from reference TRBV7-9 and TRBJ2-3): DTGVSQNPRHKITKRGQNVTFRCDPISEHNRLYWYRQTLGQGPEFLTYFQNEAQLEKSRLLSDRFSAERPKGSFSTLEIQRTEQGDSAMYLCASSLNSGGTDTQYFGPGTRLTVL.

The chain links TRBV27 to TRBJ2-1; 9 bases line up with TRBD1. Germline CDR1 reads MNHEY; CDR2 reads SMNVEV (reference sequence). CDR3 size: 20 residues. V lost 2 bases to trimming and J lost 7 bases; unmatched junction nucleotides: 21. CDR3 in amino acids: CASSLRLHRPRDRERNEQFF. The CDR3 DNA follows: TGTGCCAGCAGTTTACGGCTGCATCGACCTAGGGACAGGGAGCGGAATGAGCAGTTCTTC.

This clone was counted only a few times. The CDR3 here is CASTTSGANVLTF. The CDR3 coding sequence is TGTGCCAGCACCACCTCTGGGGCCAACGTCCTGACTTTC. J is TRBJ2-6 and V is TRBV12-3 or TRBV12-4; D unresolved. Between the trimmed V and J ends, which lost 7 bases and 0 bases, there was a span of 4 bases. The CDR3 has 13 residues.

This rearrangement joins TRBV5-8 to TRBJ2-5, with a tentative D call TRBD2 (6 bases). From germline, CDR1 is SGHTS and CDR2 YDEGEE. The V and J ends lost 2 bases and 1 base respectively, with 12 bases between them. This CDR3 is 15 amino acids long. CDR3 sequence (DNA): TGTGCCAGCAGCTTAATGGGGGACTCCCAAGAGACCCAGTACTTC. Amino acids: CASSLMGDSQETQYF.

The CDR3, as DNA: TGTGCCAGCAGTTTATCTCCCGCCACAGATACGCAGTATTTT. Residues: CASSLSPATDTQYF. The V call is TRBV27, the J call TRBJ2-3, with no clear D. The CDR3 length is 14 residues. The V end lost 0 bases, the J end lost 2 bases, and 6 bases lay between the germline ends. Germline V gene data show CDR1 as MNHEY and CDR2 as SMNVEV (reference sequence).